This T cell receptor (beta chain) was captured by sequencing in a study of glioma-infiltrating T cells after dendritic cell vaccination. Measured with immunoSEQ multiplex PCR; TCRdb has only the in-frame clones, and not every one. The top ten clones hold less than 8% of a sample with tens of thousands of clones, under 85% of them seen once. Described time point: after dendritic cell vaccination, including at tumor progression/relapse. PBMC sampling occurred before vaccination, two weeks after the third dose, and at progression. CDR1 is SEHNR, CDR2 FQNEAQ, per germline (reference sequence). Trimming stripped 2 bases from V and 6 bases from J, with 11 bases between. The CDR3 sequence is 13 residues long.

Sequenced material: blood, taken after dendritic cell vaccination. The TCR was taken from a human donor with glioblastoma. The chain recombines TRBV7-9 with TRBJ2-7, with D uncertain. The CDR3 coding sequence is TGTGCCAGCAGCTTACCCCTCGGTGGCGAGCAGTACTTC. Its translation is CASSLPLGGEQYF.